This T cell receptor beta chain was captured in a study of long-term antiretroviral therapy in people with HIV. Study conclusions and caveats: With ART, diversity went up but was still lower than in transplant donor controls. Clones expanded before ART dominated the repertoire at all time points. ART adherence, viral resistance and therapy changes went unrecorded.

Turning to this clone: Its antigen remains unidentified.

Samples were assayed with immunoSEQ v3.0 at survey level. Assay: immunoSEQ multiplex PCR; the TCRdb copy retains only in-frame clones and omits some. This sample carries 30,000 to 40,000 clones, roughly 74% of them seen once, and the ten largest clones take 3% to 4%. The CDR3 has 11 residues. V dropped 3 bases and J dropped 2 bases, with 3 bases sitting between them. Germline assignment: CDR1 SQVTM and CDR2 ANQGSEA. The chain is built from TRBV29-1 and TRBJ2-3, with D hard to call. This sequence was found in a man in his fifties with HIV. Sequenced material: unsorted PBMCs, taken 3 years after starting antiretroviral therapy. DNA for the CDR3: TGCAGCGTTGACAACACAGATACGCAGTATTTT. This encodes CSVDNTDTQYF.